This TCR beta chain was obtained from a study of blood T cell repertoires in COVID-19. Per the germline V gene, CDR1 is MNHEY and CDR2 is SVGAGI. The V end was cut by 7 bases, the J end by 4 bases, with 10 bases between. This CDR3 has 12 residues. Profiled with immunoSEQ multiplex PCR; TCRdb holds only in-frame clones, not every one. The sample lists some 300,000 clones; roughly 88% were seen once. The specimen sequenced was peripheral blood. This TCR was recovered from a woman aged 25 to 39 who had recovered from COVID-19. The chain combines TRBV6-5 with TRBJ1-1; D call uncertain. CDR3 DNA: TGTGCCAGCACCGACCCAGGCACTGAAGCTTTCTTT. Its protein is CASTDPGTEAFF.